The 3 T cell receptor beta chains reported below all come from one sample, sequenced in a study of CD8 T cells in Susac syndrome (dated by TCRdb to the late 2010s). The library was made by the immunoSEQ multiplex PCR assay. RNA was extracted using the RNeasy kit, and roughly 0.5 to 1 ug of the RNA was reverse transcribed with random hexamers. TCRdb reprocessed the public reads (quality trimming at Q25 with fastp, clone calling with MiXCR) and kept in-frame beta chains. Rows are combined by CDR3 protein, so each entry shows the most common genes and DNA. For this sample there are 150,000 or so distinct CDR3 sequences; approximately 95% appear just once. Approximately 0.094% of the sample is held by the ten biggest clonotypes. The sequencing sample was made of CD4+ T cells from PBMCs. All receptors come from a human donor with multiple sclerosis.

J is TRBJ2-1 and V is TRBV14; TRBD2 matches at 7 bases. The CDR3 extends over 16 amino acids. J was trimmed by 4 bases and V by 4 bases; bases with no gene match: 10. The germline V gene encodes CDR1 SGHDN and CDR2 FVKESK. The DNA of the CDR3 is TGTGCCAGCAGCCTTTGGGCTAGCGGATTTTACAATGAGCAGTTCTTC. This gives the protein CASSLWASGFYNEQFF. Complete variable domain (other parts from reference TRBV14 and TRBJ2-1): EAGVTQFPSHSVIEKGQTVTLRCDPISGHDNLYWYRRVMGKEIKFLLHFVKESKQDESGMPNNRFLAERTGGTYSTLKVQPAELEDSGVYFCASSLWASGFYNEQFFGPGTRLTVL.

The V gene is TRBV14, the J gene TRBJ2-5; weak D call: TRBD2 (6 bases). The CDR3 totals 14 residues. V was trimmed by 4 bases and J by 5 bases, leaving 14 bases between them. Germline V gene data show CDR1 as SGHDN and CDR2 as FVKESK. The CDR3 is CASSRLGSLETQYF. CDR3 sequence (DNA): TGTGCCAGCAGCCGACTCGGGAGTTTGGAGACCCAGTACTTC.

This sequence joins TRBV30 and TRBJ2-5; TRBD1 or TRBD2 may be the D gene (5 bases each). Trimming stripped 2 bases from V and 11 bases from J, with 18 bases between. The CDR3 extends over 13 amino acids. The germline V gene has CDR1 GTSNPN and CDR2 SVGIG (reference sequence). CDR3 bases: TGTGCCTGGAGTCTATCACACTCAGGGACGCAGTACTTC. Encoded protein: CAWSLSHSGTQYF.